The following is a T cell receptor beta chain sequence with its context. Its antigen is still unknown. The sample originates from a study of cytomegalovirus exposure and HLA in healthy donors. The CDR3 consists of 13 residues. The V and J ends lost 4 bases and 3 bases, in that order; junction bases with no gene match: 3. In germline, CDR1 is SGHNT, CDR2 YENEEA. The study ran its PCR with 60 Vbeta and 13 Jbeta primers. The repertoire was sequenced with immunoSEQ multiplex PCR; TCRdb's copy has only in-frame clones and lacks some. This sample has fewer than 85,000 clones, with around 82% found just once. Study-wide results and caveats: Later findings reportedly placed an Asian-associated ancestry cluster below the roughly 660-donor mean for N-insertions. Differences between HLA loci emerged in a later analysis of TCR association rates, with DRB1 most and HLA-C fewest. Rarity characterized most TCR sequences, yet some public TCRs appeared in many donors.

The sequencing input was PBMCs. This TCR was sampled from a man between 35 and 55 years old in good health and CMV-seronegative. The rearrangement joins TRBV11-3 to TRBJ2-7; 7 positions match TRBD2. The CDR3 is CASSYPGGYEQYF. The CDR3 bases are TGTGCCAGCAGCTACCCGGGAGGCTACGAGCAGTACTTC.